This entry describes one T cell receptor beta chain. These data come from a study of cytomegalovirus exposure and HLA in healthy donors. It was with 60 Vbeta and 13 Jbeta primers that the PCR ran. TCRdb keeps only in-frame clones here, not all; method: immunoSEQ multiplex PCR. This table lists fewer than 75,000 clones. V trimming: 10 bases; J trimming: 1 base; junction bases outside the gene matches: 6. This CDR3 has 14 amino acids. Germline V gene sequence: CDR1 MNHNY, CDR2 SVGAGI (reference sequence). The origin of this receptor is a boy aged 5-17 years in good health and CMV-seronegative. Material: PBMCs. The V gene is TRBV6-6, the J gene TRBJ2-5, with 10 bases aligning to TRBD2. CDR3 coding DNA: TGTGCCACCGCCCCTAGCGGGGGCCAAGAGACCCAGTACTTC. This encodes CATAPSGGQETQYF.